These T cell receptor beta chains were read from a single sample in a study of cytomegalovirus exposure and HLA in healthy donors. Sequencing used immunoSEQ multiplex PCR; TCRdb keeps in-frame clones, though not all of them. The data contain under 250,000 clones, around 77% of them seen just once; the ten biggest clones take up about 1.9%. The sample taken for sequencing was PBMCs. Every receptor here comes from a man aged 25 to 40 in good health and CMV-seronegative. Each CDR3 is given with its conserved first and last residue. D genes are given only for firm matches. Only some rows state a clone size, as once, few, many or a class for expanded clones.

v_call	j_call	d_call	clone_size	cdr3_nt	cdr3_aa
TRBV10-3	TRBJ2-3	.	.	TGTGCCATCAGTGACCCCAGCGGCAATTGGGGAGCAGATACGCAGTATTTT	CAISDPSGNWGADTQYF
TRBV19	TRBJ2-1	.	.	TGTGCCAGTAGTATAGTGGGCAACACGTACAATGAGCAGTTCTTC	CASSIVGNTYNEQFF
TRBV10-3	TRBJ1-3	TRBD1	few	TGTGCCATCAGTGGAGACAGGGATGGAAACACCATATATTTT	CAISGDRDGNTIYF
TRBV7-3	TRBJ2-7	TRBD2	.	TGTGCCAGCAGCTTGTCGGGACTAGCCACCTACGAGCAGTACTTC	CASSLSGLATYEQYF
TRBV6-1	TRBJ2-1	TRBD2	.	TGTGCCAGCAGTGTCGGCGGGAGGCCCTACAATGAGCAGTTCTTC	CASSVGGRPYNEQFF
TRBV19	TRBJ2-7	.	.	TGTGCCAGTAGTATGCGAGCGGCTTCCTACGAGCAGTACTTC	CASSMRAASYEQYF
TRBV7-6	TRBJ2-7	TRBD2	.	TGTGCCAGCAGCTTATTCGGCGGGAGTTACGAGCAGTACTTC	CASSLFGGSYEQYF
TRBV7-6	TRBJ2-3	.	.	TGTGCCAGCAGCTTTTGGGAGACGGGGAGAGATACGCAGTATTTT	CASSFWETGRDTQYF
TRBV19	TRBJ2-2	.	.	TGTGCCAGTACAATACTTGGCACCGGGGAGCTGTTTTTT	CASTILGTGELFF
TRBV7-6	TRBJ1-2	TRBD1	.	TGTGCCAGCAGCTTAGGACAGGGTCACTATGGCTACACCTTC	CASSLGQGHYGYTF
TRBV29-1	TRBJ2-7	TRBD2	once	TGCAGCGTTGGGACTAGCGGGATGGGGTTGGGCGAGCAGTACTTC	CSVGTSGMGLGEQYF
TRBV2	TRBJ2-2	.	once	TGTGCCAGCAGATTAGCCCCCACCGGGGAGCTGTTTTTT	CASRLAPTGELFF
TRBV5-6	TRBJ2-4	TRBD2	.	TGTGCCAGCAGCTTTGGACTAGCGGGAGGAAACATTCAGTACTTC	CASSFGLAGGNIQYF
TRBV2	TRBJ1-1	.	.	TGTGCCAGCAGGGAGGAGGGTACCCACAACTCTGAAGCTTTCTTT	CASREEGTHNSEAFF
TRBV9	TRBJ1-1	.	.	TGTGCCAGCAGCGTAGGGGCGAGCACTGAAGCTTTCTTT	CASSVGASTEAFF
TRBV11-2	TRBJ2-2	.	.	TGTGCCAGCAGCTTAATGAGTGGGGGCGCGAACACCGGGGAGCTGTTTTTT	CASSLMSGGANTGELFF
TRBV6-5	TRBJ2-7	.	.	TGTGCCAGCAGTTACGTTACAGGTAACCCCTACGAGCAGTACTTC	CASSYVTGNPYEQYF
TRBV2	TRBJ1-1	.	.	TGTGCCAGCAGGGAAACATCAGGGAGGGGGACTGAAGCTTTCTTT	CASRETSGRGTEAFF
TRBV19	TRBJ2-7	TRBD2	.	TGTGCCAGTAGACTAGCGGGAACCTACGAGCAGTACTTC	CASRLAGTYEQYF
TRBV9	TRBJ2-3	TRBD2	once	TGTGCCAGCAGCCTGAGCGGGAGTGGCACAGATACGCAGTATTTT	CASSLSGSGTDTQYF
TRBV30	TRBJ2-1	TRBD2	.	TGTGCCGTACTAGCGCGAATTAACAATGAGCAGTTCTTC	CAVLARINNEQFF
TRBV10-1	TRBJ1-6	.	.	TGCGCCAGCAGTGATCCGGGGATACATTCACCCCTCCACTTT	CASSDPGIHSPLHF
TRBV25-1	TRBJ2-7	.	.	TGTGCCAGCAGTGATCGTAATATGGGGAGTTCCTACGAGCAGTACTTC	CASSDRNMGSSYEQYF
TRBV6-5	TRBJ2-1	TRBD1	few	TGTGCCAGCAGTGGGGACAGCTACAATGAGCAGTTCTTC	CASSGDSYNEQFF
TRBV6-1	TRBJ2-1	.	once	TGTGCCAGCGGCCTCCAGGGGGGAAAATACAATGAGCAGTTCTTC	CASGLQGGKYNEQFF
TRBV6-4	TRBJ2-1	.	.	TGTGCCAGCAGCGAGACTAGTTGGTCCTACAATGAGCAGTTCTTC	CASSETSWSYNEQFF
TRBV10-2	TRBJ2-5	TRBD2	.	TGCGCCAGCAGTGCAATAGCGGGAGTTCGAGAGACCCAGTACTTC	CASSAIAGVRETQYF
TRBV6-6	TRBJ1-4	TRBD1	.	TGTGCCAGCAGACATCCGGGACAGGGCGGTGAAAAACTGTTTTTT	CASRHPGQGGEKLFF
TRBV15	TRBJ2-1	.	.	TGTGCCACCAGCAGCCGGGACTCGCGGTTAAATGAGCAGTTCTTC	CATSSRDSRLNEQFF
TRBV13	TRBJ2-4	TRBD1	.	TGTGCCAGCAGCTTGGGACAGGGTGGGATAAACATTCAGTACTTC	CASSLGQGGINIQYF
TRBV7-3	TRBJ2-7	TRBD1	once	TGTGCCAGCAGCCAAGCTGGGGACAGGACCCCCCATTATTTC	CASSQAGDRTPHYF
TRBV27	TRBJ1-1	TRBD1	.	TGTGCCAGCAGTTTGCGGACAGGGATGAACACTGAAGCTTTCTTT	CASSLRTGMNTEAFF
TRBV19	TRBJ2-7	TRBD1	.	TGTGCCAGTAGTATCGGGGGACAGGGGGCCTCCTACGAGCAGTACTTC	CASSIGGQGASYEQYF
TRBV5-1	TRBJ2-1	.	.	TGCGCCAGCAGCTTGGCCTCTGCCCTACCTCTGAGTTCCTACAATGAGCAGTTCTTC	CASSLASALPLSSYNEQFF
TRBV28	TRBJ1-1	TRBD1	.	TGTGCCAGCAGTAGCGTGACAGGGCGAAACACTGAAGCTTTCTTT	CASSSVTGRNTEAFF
TRBV10-3	TRBJ2-7	.	.	TGTGCCATCAGGCCCAACGTAGGGGCCTACGAGCAGTACTTC	CAIRPNVGAYEQYF
TRBV27	TRBJ2-5	.	.	TGTGCCAGCAGTGAGCCAGGCTATTTAGAGACCCAGTACTTC	CASSEPGYLETQYF
TRBV7-9	TRBJ1-1	TRBD1	.	TGTGCCAGCAGCCACCCCAGACAGGGAGGTACTGAAGCTTTCTTT	CASSHPRQGGTEAFF
TRBV9	TRBJ2-3	TRBD2	.	TGTGCCAGCAGCGTGCTAGCGGGAAACACAGATACGCAGTATTTT	CASSVLAGNTDTQYF
TRBV25-1	TRBJ2-7	.	.	TGTGCCAGCAGGCAGGCGGGCGGCTACGAGCAGTACTTC	CASRQAGGYEQYF
TRBV6-6	TRBJ2-7	TRBD2	.	TGTGCCAGCAGTTCCACCGGGACTAGCGGGACCTACGAGCAGTACTTC	CASSSTGTSGTYEQYF
TRBV6-5	TRBJ2-1	TRBD2	few	TGTGCCAGCAGCCCTTACGCGGGAGTTAACAATGAGCAGTTCTTC	CASSPYAGVNNEQFF
TRBV19	TRBJ2-5	TRBD1	.	TGTGCCAGTAGTTATGGACAGGGTAGTACCCAGTACTTC	CASSYGQGSTQYF
TRBV5-1	TRBJ2-3	.	.	TGCGCCAGCAGCTTGGTACTAGTCACAGATACGCAGTATTTT	CASSLVLVTDTQYF
TRBV15	TRBJ1-1	.	.	TGTGCCACCAGCAGAGAGTCGGGGAGGGAAGCTTTCTTT	CATSRESGREAFF
TRBV5-6	TRBJ2-7	.	.	TGTGCCAGCAGCGGAACGAGGGTAGCGTTTTACGAGCAGTACTTC	CASSGTRVAFYEQYF
TRBV29-1	TRBJ2-5	.	.	TGCAGCGTTGATCCAGGGTCTCAAGAGACCCAGTACTTC	CSVDPGSQETQYF
TRBV11-3	TRBJ2-3	TRBD1	.	TGTGCCAGCAGCCCTCGGACAGGGTCACATACGCAGTATTTT	CASSPRTGSHTQYF
TRBV10-1	TRBJ2-1	TRBD2	few	TGCGCCAGCAGTGGTTCGGCCCCCGACAGGGAGCCGGGACTAGCGGGAGGGACTGAGCAGTTCTTC	CASSGSAPDREPGLAGGTEQFF
TRBV7-3	TRBJ2-7	.	once	TGTGCCAGCAGGTATCTAGGGGCCAACTACGAGCAGTACTTC	CASRYLGANYEQYF
TRBV28	TRBJ1-2	TRBD1	.	TGTGCCAGCAGACGGACAGGGGGCGCGGGAGGCTACACCTTC	CASRRTGGAGGYTF